Listed below are T cell receptor beta chains from one sample, sequenced in a study of neoadjuvant anti-PD-1 for oral cavity cancer. Using immunoSEQ multiplex PCR, the repertoire was profiled, and TCRdb retains in-frame clones only, with some absent. The profile shows tens of thousands of clones, about 85% of them singletons. Specimen: PBMCs, collected after nivolumab (anti-PD-1) treatment. The receptors here all came from a person aged 40 to 85 with oral cavity squamous cell carcinoma. Each CDR3 is given with its conserved first and last residue. The D gene is left open where the match is weak. Clone sizes are given selectively: once, few, many, or a class where the clone is expanded.

>NA|TRBJ1-1|NA|TRBV30
CAWSVRGGGEAFF
TGTGCCTGGAGTGTACGTGGAGGGGGTGAAGCTTTCTTT
>TRBD2|TRBJ2-5|NA|TRBV5-1
CASSPPGGLAGEGTQYF
TGCGCCAGCAGCCCCCCGGGAGGACTAGCGGGAGAGGGGACCCAGTACTTC
>TRBD1|TRBJ2-1|NA|TRBV4-1
CASSQAGTGSYNEQFF
TGCGCCAGCAGCCAAGCCGGGACAGGATCCTACAATGAGCAGTTCTTC
>TRBD2|TRBJ2-1|NA|TRBV7-8
CASSLASGGRGNEQFF
TGTGCCAGCAGCTTAGCTTCGGGCGGGAGGGGCAATGAGCAGTTCTTC
>TRBD1|TRBJ2-7|NA|TRBV7-9
CASSSGGLHEQYF
TGTGCCAGCAGCTCAGGGGGCCTGCACGAGCAGTACTTC
>NA|TRBJ1-4|once|TRBV9
CASSVAPAEKLFF
TGTGCCAGCAGCGTAGCCCCTGCCGAAAAACTGTTTTTT
>TRBD1|TRBJ2-3|NA|TRBV25-1
CASSEMDRSTDTQYF
TGTGCCAGCAGTGAAATGGACAGGAGCACAGATACGCAGTATTTT
>NA|TRBJ2-3|few|TRBV27
CASSHSTDTQYF
TGTGCCAGCAGCCACTCCACAGATACGCAGTATTTT
>NA|TRBJ1-1|NA|TRBV28
CASSPWQAGMNTEAFF
TGTGCCAGCAGTCCTTGGCAGGCCGGGATGAACACTGAAGCTTTCTTT
>NA|TRBJ2-3|NA|TRBV30
CAWSVPVFSQYF
TGTGCCTGGAGCGTACCCGTGTTTTCGCAGTATTTT
>NA|TRBJ1-1|NA|TRBV6-5
CASYPRSEDTEAFF
TGTGCCAGCTACCCCCGATCCGAGGACACTGAAGCTTTCTTT
>NA|TRBJ2-3|NA|TRBV5-1
CASSLGQGYLTDTQYF
TGCGCCAGCAGCTTGGGCCAGGGATACCTCACAGATACGCAGTATTTT
>TRBD1|TRBJ2-6|few|TRBV7-6
CASSAGTAVSGANVLTF
TGTGCCAGCAGCGCCGGGACAGCGGTCTCTGGGGCCAACGTCCTGACTTTC
>TRBD1|TRBJ1-2|NA|TRBV5-6
CASSSGGLNYGYTF
TGTGCCAGCAGCTCAGGGGGCTTAAACTATGGCTACACCTTC
>TRBD2|TRBJ2-1|NA|TRBV11-2
CASSSSGNHNEQFF
TGTGCCAGCAGTTCTAGCGGGAACCACAATGAGCAGTTCTTC
>TRBD2|TRBJ2-1|once|TRBV27
CASSLSVLAGGVNEQFF
TGTGCCAGCAGTTTATCGGTCCTAGCGGGAGGAGTCAATGAGCAGTTCTTC
>TRBD1|TRBJ2-1|NA|TRBV28
CASSLGQGARNEQFF
TGTGCCAGCAGTTTGGGCCAGGGGGCTCGGAATGAGCAGTTCTTC
>NA|TRBJ2-7|NA|TRBV2
CASGKRSSYEQYF
TGTGCCAGCGGGAAGCGGAGCTCCTACGAGCAGTACTTC
>TRBD1|TRBJ2-2|NA|TRBV5-1
CASSPGTAHGELFF
TGCGCCAGCAGCCCCGGGACAGCTCACGGGGAGCTGTTTTTT
>NA|TRBJ1-1|NA|TRBV19
CASSPLNTEAFF
TGTGCCAGTAGTCCCCTGAACACTGAAGCTTTCTTT
>NA|TRBJ1-2|NA|TRBV20-1
CSARPNYGYTF
TGCAGTGCTAGGCCGAACTATGGCTACACCTTC
>NA|TRBJ2-2|few|TRBV27
CASSFTGLGGELFF
TGTGCCAGCAGTTTCACAGGCCTTGGCGGGGAGCTGTTTTTT
>NA|TRBJ1-5|few|TRBV4-1
CASSQNAGGNQPQHF
TGCGCCAGCAGCCAAAACGCCGGGGGCAATCAGCCCCAGCATTTT
>NA|TRBJ1-1|NA|TRBV6-5
CASSYSLRVTEAFF
TGTGCCAGCAGTTACTCGTTACGGGTCACTGAAGCTTTCTTT
>TRBD1|TRBJ1-1|NA|TRBV30
CAWTLTGARLSEAFF
TGTGCCTGGACCTTGACAGGGGCGCGCCTTTCTGAAGCTTTCTTT
>NA|TRBJ1-2|NA|TRBV6-4
CASSGSGTYYGYTF
TGTGCCAGCAGTGGTTCCGGGACGTACTATGGCTACACCTTC
>TRBD1|TRBJ2-7|once|TRBV28
CASSLVTGVLSYEQYF
TGTGCCAGCAGTTTAGTTACAGGGGTACTCTCCTACGAGCAGTACTTC
>NA|TRBJ2-2|NA|TRBV18
CASPERTANTGELFF
TGTGCCAGCCCAGAAAGGACCGCGAACACCGGGGAGCTGTTTTTT
>TRBD2|TRBJ2-1|NA|TRBV5-1
CASSSGLAGDNEQFF
TGCGCCAGCAGCTCCGGACTAGCGGGGGACAATGAGCAGTTCTTC
>TRBD1|TRBJ2-1|NA|TRBV7-2
CASRWGQGSYNEQFF
TGTGCCAGCAGATGGGGACAGGGTTCCTACAATGAGCAGTTCTTC
>TRBD2|TRBJ2-7|NA|TRBV5-1
CASSFGTSGGEQYF
TGCGCCAGCAGCTTCGGGACTAGCGGGGGCGAGCAGTACTTC
>TRBD1|TRBJ2-7|NA|TRBV10-2
CASSFTGTAKTYEQYF
TGCGCCAGCAGTTTTACCGGGACAGCAAAAACCTACGAGCAGTACTTC
>NA|TRBJ2-7|NA|TRBV28
CASSLKASLWDHEQYF
TGTGCCAGCAGTTTAAAGGCCAGTTTATGGGATCACGAGCAGTACTTC
>NA|TRBJ2-7|NA|TRBV5-1
CASALLDGTYEQYF
TGCGCCAGCGCACTATTGGACGGAACCTACGAGCAGTACTTC
>NA|TRBJ2-4|NA|TRBV5-3
CARSLALAKNIQYF
TGTGCCAGAAGCCTAGCACTAGCCAAAAACATTCAGTACTTC
>NA|TRBJ2-2|once|TRBV9
CASSVKEGAGELFF
TGTGCCAGCAGCGTAAAGGAAGGAGCCGGGGAGCTGTTTTTT
>TRBD1|TRBJ2-7|NA|TRBV20-1
CSASRGQEQYF
TGCAGTGCTTCCAGGGGGCAAGAGCAGTACTTC
>NA|TRBJ2-3|once|TRBV29-1
CSVVQGLLTDTQYF
TGCAGCGTTGTTCAGGGGCTACTCACAGATACGCAGTATTTT
>NA|TRBJ1-4|NA|TRBV28
CASSFFEGSNEKLFF
TGTGCCAGCAGTTTCTTTGAAGGTTCTAATGAAAAACTGTTTTTT
>NA|TRBJ2-2|NA|TRBV7-8
CASSLRPSTGELFF
TGTGCCAGCAGCTTAAGGCCAAGCACCGGGGAGCTGTTTTTT
>TRBD2|TRBJ2-3|NA|TRBV5-1
CASSLTSAVSTDTQYF
TGCGCCAGCAGCTTGACTAGCGCGGTCAGCACAGATACGCAGTATTTT
>NA|TRBJ2-7|NA|TRBV28
CASTLTNSYEQYF
TGTGCCAGCACCCTGACAAACTCTTACGAGCAGTACTTC
>NA|TRBJ1-2|NA|TRBV5-1
CASSPREGSNGYTF
TGCGCCAGCAGCCCCCGCGAGGGGAGTAATGGCTACACCTTC
>NA|TRBJ1-1|NA|TRBV6-1
CASSWSPEAFF
TGTGCCAGCAGTTGGAGTCCTGAAGCTTTCTTT
>NA|TRBJ2-7|NA|TRBV6-5
CASRYSYEQYF
TGTGCCAGCAGATACAGCTACGAGCAGTACTTC
>NA|TRBJ1-1|NA|TRBV14
CASSHGAGDDTEAFF
TGTGCCAGCAGCCATGGGGCAGGGGATGACACTGAAGCTTTCTTT
>NA|TRBJ2-2|NA|TRBV5-1
CASSPPGGENTGELFF
TGCGCCAGCAGCCCACCTGGTGGGGAGAACACCGGGGAGCTGTTTTTT
>NA|TRBJ2-5|NA|TRBV2
CASSAPRETQYF
TGTGCCAGCAGTGCACCAAGGGAGACCCAGTACTTC
>NA|TRBJ1-5|NA|TRBV6-6
CASSQGRSNQPQHF
TGTGCCAGCAGTCAGGGGCGTAGCAATCAGCCCCAGCATTTT
>NA|TRBJ2-5|NA|TRBV10-3
CAISESNSETGQVGGGETQYF
TGTGCCATCAGTGAGTCGAACTCCGAAACAGGGCAGGTGGGGGGAGGAGAGACCCAGTACTTC
>TRBD1|TRBJ1-2|NA|TRBV7-3
CASSVLQGAGGYTF
TGTGCCAGCAGCGTCCTACAGGGGGCGGGAGGCTACACCTTC
>TRBD1|TRBJ1-1|NA|TRBV7-8
CASSLAGTVNTEAFF
TGTGCCAGCAGCTTAGCTGGGACAGTGAACACTGAAGCTTTCTTT
>NA|TRBJ1-5|NA|TRBV19
CASKPYSNQPQHF
TGTGCCAGTAAGCCTTATAGCAATCAGCCCCAGCATTTT